The 3 T cell receptor beta chains listed next were all sequenced from one sample in a study of blood T cell repertoires in COVID-19. Clones were read by immunoSEQ multiplex PCR, and TCRdb kept only the in-frame ones, dropping some. This sample has approximately 90,000 clones, with 65% to 80% found just once. Sequencing input: peripheral blood. The receptor source for this set is a man between 65 and 85 years old with acute or convalescent COVID-19.

The V call is TRBV4-1, the J call TRBJ1-5; D unclear. This CDR3 has 13 residues. Germline assignment: CDR1 MGHRA and CDR2 YSYEKL. Trimming took off 1 base at V and 4 bases at J, with 5 bases between the two ends. For the CDR3, the DNA is TGCGCCAGCAGCCAAGCCGGGAATCAGCCCCAGCATTTT. Encoded protein: CASSQAGNQPQHF.

The rearrangement links TRBV3-1 (or the pseudogene TRBV3-2) to TRBJ1-2; 7 nucleotides match TRBD1. CDR1 and CDR2 (germline): LGHDT, YNNKEL (reference sequence). CDR3 size: 13 residues. V dropped 4 bases and J dropped 5; count of bases not matched to a gene: 4. In DNA form, the CDR3 reads TGTGCCAGCAGCCCAGGGGGAGAATATGGCTACACCTTC. Its protein product is CASSPGGEYGYTF.

The gene calls are TRBV6-1 and TRBJ1-6; tentatively, D is TRBD1 (5 bases). This CDR3 is 17 amino acids long. The V end was cut by 4 bases, the J end by 12 bases, with 25 bases between. Per the germline V gene, CDR1 is MNHNS and CDR2 is SASEGT. The CDR3 region has the DNA TGTGCCAGCAGTGCTCTCTCCGGGACGGGGGTTAGAGGACCCCTCCACTTT. This translates into CASSALSGTGVRGPLHF.